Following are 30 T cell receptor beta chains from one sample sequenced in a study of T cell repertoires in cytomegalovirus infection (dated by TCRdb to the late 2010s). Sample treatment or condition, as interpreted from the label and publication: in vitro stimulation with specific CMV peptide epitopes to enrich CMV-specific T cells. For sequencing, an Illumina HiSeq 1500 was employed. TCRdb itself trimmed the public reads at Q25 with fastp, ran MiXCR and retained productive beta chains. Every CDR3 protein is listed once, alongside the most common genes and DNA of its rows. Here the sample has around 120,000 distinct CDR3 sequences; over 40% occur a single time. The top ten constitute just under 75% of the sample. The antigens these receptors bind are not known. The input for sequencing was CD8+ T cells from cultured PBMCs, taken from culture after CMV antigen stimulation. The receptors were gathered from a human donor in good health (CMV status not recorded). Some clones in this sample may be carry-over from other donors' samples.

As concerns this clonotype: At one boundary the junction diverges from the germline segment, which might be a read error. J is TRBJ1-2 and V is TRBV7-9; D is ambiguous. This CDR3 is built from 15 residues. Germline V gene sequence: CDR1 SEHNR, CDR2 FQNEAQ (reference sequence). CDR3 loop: CTSSPSWTENYGYTF. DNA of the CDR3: TGTACCAGCAGCCCCTCCTGGACGGAAAACTATGGCTACACCTTC.

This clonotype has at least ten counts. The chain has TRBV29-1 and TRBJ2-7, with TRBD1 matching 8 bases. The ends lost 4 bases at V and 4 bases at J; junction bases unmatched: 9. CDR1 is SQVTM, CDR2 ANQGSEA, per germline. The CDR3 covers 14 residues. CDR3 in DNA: TGCAGCGTTGCTTCGGGACAGGTTGGTTACGAGCAGTACTTC. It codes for CSVASGQVGYEQYF.

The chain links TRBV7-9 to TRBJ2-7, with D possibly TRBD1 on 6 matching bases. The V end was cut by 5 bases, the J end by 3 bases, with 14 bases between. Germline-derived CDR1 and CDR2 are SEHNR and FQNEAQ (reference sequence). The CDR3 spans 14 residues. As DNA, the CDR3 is TGTGCCAGCAGCCTCGGGGACACGTACTACGAGCAGTACTTC. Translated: CASSLGDTYYEQYF. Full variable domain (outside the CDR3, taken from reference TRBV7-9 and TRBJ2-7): DTGVSQNPRHKITKRGQNVTFRCDPISEHNRLYWYRQTLGQGPEFLTYFQNEAQLEKSRLLSDRFSAERPKGSFSTLEIQRTEQGDSAMYLCASSLGDTYYEQYFGPGTRLTVT.

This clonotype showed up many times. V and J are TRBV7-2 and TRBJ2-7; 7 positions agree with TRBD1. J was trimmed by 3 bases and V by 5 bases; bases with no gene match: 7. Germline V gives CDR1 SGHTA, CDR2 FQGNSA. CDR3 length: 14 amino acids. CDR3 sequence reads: CASSPGDSGYEQYF. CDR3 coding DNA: TGTGCCAGCAGCCCAGGGGACAGCGGCTACGAGCAGTACTTC.

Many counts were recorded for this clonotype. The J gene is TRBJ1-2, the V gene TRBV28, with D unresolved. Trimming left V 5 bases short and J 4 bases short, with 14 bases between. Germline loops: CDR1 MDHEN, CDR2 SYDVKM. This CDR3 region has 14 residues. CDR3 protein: CASSPGGNSYGYTF. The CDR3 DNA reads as TGTGCCAGCAGTCCTGGAGGGAACTCCTATGGCTACACCTTC.

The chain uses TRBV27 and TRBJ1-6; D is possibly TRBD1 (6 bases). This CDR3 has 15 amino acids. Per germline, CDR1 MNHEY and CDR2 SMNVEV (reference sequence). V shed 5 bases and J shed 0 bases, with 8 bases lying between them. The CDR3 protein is CASSQGSSYNSPLHF. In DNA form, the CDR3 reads TGTGCCAGCAGTCAGGGGAGCTCCTATAATTCACCCCTCCACTTT.

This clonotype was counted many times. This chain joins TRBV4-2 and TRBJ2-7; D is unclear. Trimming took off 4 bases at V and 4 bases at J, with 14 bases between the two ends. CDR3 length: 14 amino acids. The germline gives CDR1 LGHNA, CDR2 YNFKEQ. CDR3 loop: CASSPRESYYEQYF. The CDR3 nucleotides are TGTGCCAGCAGCCCCCGAGAGAGCTATTACGAGCAGTACTTC.

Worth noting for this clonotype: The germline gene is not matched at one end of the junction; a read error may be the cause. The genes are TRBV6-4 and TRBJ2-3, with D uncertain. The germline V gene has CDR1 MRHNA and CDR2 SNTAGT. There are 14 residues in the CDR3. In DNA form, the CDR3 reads TGTGCCAGCAGTGCGTCACTTGGCACAGATGCGCAGTATTTT. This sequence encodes CASSASLGTDAQYF.

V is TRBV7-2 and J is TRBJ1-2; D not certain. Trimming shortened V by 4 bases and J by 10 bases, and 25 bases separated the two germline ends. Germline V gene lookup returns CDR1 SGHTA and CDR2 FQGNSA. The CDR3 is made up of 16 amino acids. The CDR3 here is CASSSGSGFTRDDYTF. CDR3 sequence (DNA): TGTGCCAGCAGCTCCGGGTCAGGCTTTACTAGGGATGACTACACCTTC.

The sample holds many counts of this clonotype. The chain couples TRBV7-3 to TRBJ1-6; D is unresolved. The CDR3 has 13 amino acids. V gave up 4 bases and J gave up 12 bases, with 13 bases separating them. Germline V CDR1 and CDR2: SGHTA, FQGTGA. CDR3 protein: CASSSLLREPLHF. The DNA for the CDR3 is TGTGCCAGCAGCTCCCTTTTAAGGGAACCCCTCCACTTT.

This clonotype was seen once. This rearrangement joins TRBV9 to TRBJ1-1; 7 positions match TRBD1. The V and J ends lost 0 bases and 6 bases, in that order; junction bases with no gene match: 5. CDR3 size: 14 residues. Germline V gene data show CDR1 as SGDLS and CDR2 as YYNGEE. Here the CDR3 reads CASSVEGAGSEAFF. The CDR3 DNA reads TGTGCCAGCAGCGTAGAGGGGGCTGGCTCTGAAGCTTTCTTT. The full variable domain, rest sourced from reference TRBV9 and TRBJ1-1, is DSGVTQTPKHLITATGQRVTLRCSPRSGDLSVYWYQQSLDQGLQFLIQYYNGEERAKGNILERFSAQQFPDLHSELNLSSLELGDSALYFCASSVEGAGSEAFFGQGTRLTVV.

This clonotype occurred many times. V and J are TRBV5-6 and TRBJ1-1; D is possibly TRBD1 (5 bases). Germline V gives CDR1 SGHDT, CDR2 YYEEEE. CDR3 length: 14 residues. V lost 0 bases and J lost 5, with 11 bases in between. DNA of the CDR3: TGTGCCAGCAGCTTGGGTCCAGGGTGGACTGAAGCTTTCTTT. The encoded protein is CASSLGPGWTEAFF.

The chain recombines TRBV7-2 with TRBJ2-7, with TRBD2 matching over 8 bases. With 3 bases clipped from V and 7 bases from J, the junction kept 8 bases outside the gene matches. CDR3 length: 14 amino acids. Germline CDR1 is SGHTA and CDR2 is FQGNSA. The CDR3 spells CASSLSSGVDEQYF. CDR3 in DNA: TGTGCCAGCAGCTTGAGTAGCGGGGTGGATGAGCAGTACTTC.

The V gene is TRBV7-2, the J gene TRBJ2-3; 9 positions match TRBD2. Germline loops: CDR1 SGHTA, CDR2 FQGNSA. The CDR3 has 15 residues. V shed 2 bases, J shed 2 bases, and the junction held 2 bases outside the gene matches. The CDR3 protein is CASSLRGGVTDTQYF. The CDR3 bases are TGTGCCAGCAGCTTACGCGGGGGGGTCACAGATACGCAGTATTTT.

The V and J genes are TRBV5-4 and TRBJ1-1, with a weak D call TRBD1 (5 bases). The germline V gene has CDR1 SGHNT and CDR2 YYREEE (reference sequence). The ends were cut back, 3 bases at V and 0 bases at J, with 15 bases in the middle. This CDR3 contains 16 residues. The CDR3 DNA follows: TGTGCCAGCAGCTCGCGGGACCTTTTCATGAACACTGAAGCTTTCTTT. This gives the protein CASSSRDLFMNTEAFF.

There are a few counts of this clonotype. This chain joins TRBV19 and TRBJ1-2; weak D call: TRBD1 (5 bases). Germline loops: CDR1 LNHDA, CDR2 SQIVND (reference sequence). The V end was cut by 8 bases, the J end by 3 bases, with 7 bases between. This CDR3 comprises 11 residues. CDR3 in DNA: TGTGCCAGTCGGGGGGACTATGGCTACACCTTC. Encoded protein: CASRGDYGYTF.

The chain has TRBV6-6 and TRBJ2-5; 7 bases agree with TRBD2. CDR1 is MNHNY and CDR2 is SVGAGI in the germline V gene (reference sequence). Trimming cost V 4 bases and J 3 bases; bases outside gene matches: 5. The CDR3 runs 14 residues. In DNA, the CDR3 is TGTGCCAGCAGTTGGCTAGCGGTGAAAGAGACCCAGTACTTC. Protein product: CASSWLAVKETQYF.

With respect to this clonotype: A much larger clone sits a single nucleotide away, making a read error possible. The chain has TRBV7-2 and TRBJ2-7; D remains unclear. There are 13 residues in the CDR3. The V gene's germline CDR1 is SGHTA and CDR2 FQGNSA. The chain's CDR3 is CAGSHSGGYEQYF. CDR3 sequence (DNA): TGTGCCGGCAGCCACAGTGGCGGTTACGAGCAGTACTTC.

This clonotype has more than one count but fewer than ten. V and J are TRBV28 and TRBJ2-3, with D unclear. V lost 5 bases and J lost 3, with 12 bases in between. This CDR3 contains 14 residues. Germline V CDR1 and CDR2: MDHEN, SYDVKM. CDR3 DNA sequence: TGTGCCAGCAGTCCCCTTGGGCCGACAGATACGCAGTATTTT. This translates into CASSPLGPTDTQYF. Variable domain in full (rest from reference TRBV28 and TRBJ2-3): DVKVTQSSRYLVKRTGEKVFLECVQDMDHENMFWYRQDPGLGLRLIYFSYDVKMKEKGDIPEGYSVSREKKERFSLILESASTNQTSMYLCASSPLGPTDTQYFGPGTRLTVL.

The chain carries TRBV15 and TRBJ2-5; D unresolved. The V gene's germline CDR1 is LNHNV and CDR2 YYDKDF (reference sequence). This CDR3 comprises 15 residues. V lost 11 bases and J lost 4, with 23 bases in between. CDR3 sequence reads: CAPQRRVRRRETQYF. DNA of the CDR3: TGTGCCCCCCAACGTCGGGTCAGAAGGAGAGAGACCCAGTACTTC.

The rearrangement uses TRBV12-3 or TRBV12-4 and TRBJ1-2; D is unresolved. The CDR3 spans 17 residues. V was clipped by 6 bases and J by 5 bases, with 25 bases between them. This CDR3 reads CASSAFGRAREGYGYTF. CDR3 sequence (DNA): TGTGCCAGCAGCGCCTTCGGACGGGCTAGGGAAGGGTATGGCTACACCTTC.

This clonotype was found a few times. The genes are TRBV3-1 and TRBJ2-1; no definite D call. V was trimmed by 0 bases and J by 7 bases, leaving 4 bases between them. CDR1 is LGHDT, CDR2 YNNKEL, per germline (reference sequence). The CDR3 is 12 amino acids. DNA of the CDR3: TGTGCCAGCAGCCAAGACTGGAATGAGCAGTTCTTC. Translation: CASSQDWNEQFF.

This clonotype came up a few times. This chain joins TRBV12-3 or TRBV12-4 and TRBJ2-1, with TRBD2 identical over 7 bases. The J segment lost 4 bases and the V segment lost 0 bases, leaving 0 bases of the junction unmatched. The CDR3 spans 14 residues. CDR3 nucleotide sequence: TGTGCCAGCAGTTTAGCTAGCGGGTACAATGAGCAGTTCTTC. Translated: CASSLASGYNEQFF.

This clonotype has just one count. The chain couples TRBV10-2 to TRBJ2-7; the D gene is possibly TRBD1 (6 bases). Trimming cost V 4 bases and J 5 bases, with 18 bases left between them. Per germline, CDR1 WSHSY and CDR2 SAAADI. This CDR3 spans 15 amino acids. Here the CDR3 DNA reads TGCGCCAGCAGTGTACCGGGACAAGGGACCAACGAGCAGTACTTC. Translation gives CASSVPGQGTNEQYF.

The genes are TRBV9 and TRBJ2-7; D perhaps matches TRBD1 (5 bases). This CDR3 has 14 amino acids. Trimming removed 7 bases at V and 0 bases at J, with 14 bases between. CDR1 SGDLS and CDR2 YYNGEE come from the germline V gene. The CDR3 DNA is TGTGCCAGCTCCCGAAAGGGGTTCTCCTACGAGCAGTACTTC. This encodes CASSRKGFSYEQYF.

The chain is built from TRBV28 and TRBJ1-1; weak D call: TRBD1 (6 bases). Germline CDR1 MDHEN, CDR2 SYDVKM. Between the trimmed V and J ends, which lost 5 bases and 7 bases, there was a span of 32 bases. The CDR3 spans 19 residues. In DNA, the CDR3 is TGTGCCAGCAGTCCCACCACGACGGTGGAGGGGGAATGGCAGGGTGAAGCTTTCTTT. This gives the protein CASSPTTTVEGEWQGEAFF.

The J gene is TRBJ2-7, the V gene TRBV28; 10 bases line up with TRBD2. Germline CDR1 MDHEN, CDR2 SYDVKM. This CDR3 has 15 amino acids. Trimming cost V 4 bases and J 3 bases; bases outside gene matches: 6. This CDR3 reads CASSSERGGFYEQYF. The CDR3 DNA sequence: TGTGCCAGCAGTTCGGAGCGGGGGGGATTCTACGAGCAGTACTTC.

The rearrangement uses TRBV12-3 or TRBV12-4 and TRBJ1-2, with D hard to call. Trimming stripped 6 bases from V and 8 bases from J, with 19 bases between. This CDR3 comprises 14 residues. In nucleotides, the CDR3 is TGTGCCAGCAGCAACACGCTCGGGGATGGGGGCTACACCTTC. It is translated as CASSNTLGDGGYTF.

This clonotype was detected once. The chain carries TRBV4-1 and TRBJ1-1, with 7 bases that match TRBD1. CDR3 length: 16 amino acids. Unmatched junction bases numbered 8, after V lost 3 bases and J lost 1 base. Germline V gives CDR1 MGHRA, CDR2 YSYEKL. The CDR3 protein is CASSQWTGAPNTEAFF. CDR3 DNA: TGCGCCAGCAGCCAGTGGACAGGCGCCCCGAACACTGAAGCTTTCTTT.

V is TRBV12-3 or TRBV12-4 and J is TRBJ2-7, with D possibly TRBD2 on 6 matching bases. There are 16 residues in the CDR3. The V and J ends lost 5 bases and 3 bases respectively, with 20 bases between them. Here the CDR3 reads CASSREGGPVGYEQYF. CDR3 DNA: TGTGCCAGCAGTCGCGAGGGAGGACCAGTAGGCTACGAGCAGTACTTC.